The 28 T cell receptor beta chains presented below share a single source sample, sequenced in a study of shared clonotypes between healthy human individuals (dated by TCRdb to between 2020 and 2021). CD8 naive samples were obtained by positive selection for CCR7 among CD45RO-negative cells, yielding a CD45RA+CCR7+ population from which TemRA cells were excluded. Library preparation used the immunoSEQ multiplex PCR assay. TCRdb holds this immuneACCESS table with in-frame rearrangements only. Some clones are missing; in checked studies, unresolved V genes explain under half, and the rest has no known cause. This sample has about 680,000 clones in its table, and roughly nine tenths of those were observed once. The leading ten clones occupy nearly 25% of the sample. Specimen: naive CD8+ T cells sorted from blood. What the cell subset or site label conveys for this sample: CD45RA+CCR7+. The receptors were gathered from a man aged 30 to 39 in good health.

This clone was observed once. This chain joins TRBV7-6 and TRBJ2-7, with D possibly being TRBD1 (5 bases). The V end was cut by 5 bases, the J end by 5 bases, with 13 bases between. Germline V gene data show CDR1 as SGHVS and CDR2 as FNYEAQ. This CDR3 contains 13 residues. The DNA for the CDR3 is TGTGCCAGCAGCGGAACCAGGGCCGACGAGCAGTACTTC. Protein: CASSGTRADEQYF.

CDR3 bases: TGTGCCAGCAGTCCCCTAGCGGGAGTAGCTTCTGAGCAGTTCTTC. This gives the protein CASSPLAGVASEQFF. The chain employs TRBV27 and TRBJ2-1; 10 nucleotides line up with TRBD2. CDR1 is MNHEY and CDR2 is SMNVEV in the germline V gene (reference sequence). The J segment lost 9 bases and the V segment lost 5 bases, leaving 10 bases of the junction unmatched. CDR3 length: 15 amino acids.

This clone was detected a few times. The CDR3 region has the DNA TGTGCCAGCAGTTCCCGGGACAGGGGGCTCAATGAGCAGTTCTTC. This translates into CASSSRDRGLNEQFF. The J gene is TRBJ2-1, the V gene TRBV28; TRBD1 matches at 12 bases. With V trimmed by 4 bases and J by 6 bases, 4 bases remained unmatched. This CDR3 spans 15 amino acids. Per germline, CDR1 MDHEN and CDR2 SYDVKM.

The chain joins TRBV6-5 to TRBJ2-7, with 7 positions matching TRBD1. Unmatched junction bases numbered 4, after V lost 2 bases and J lost 3 bases. CDR1 is MNHEY, CDR2 SVGAGI, per germline. The CDR3 length is 14 residues. As DNA, the CDR3 is TGTGCCAGCAGTTACGGCGACAGGGACTACGAGCAGTACTTC. It encodes CASSYGDRDYEQYF.

V and J are TRBV28 and TRBJ2-7; D remains unclear. CDR1 is MDHEN, CDR2 SYDVKM, per germline. V lost 3 bases to trimming and J lost 3 bases, with 6 bases between them. The length of the CDR3 is 12 residues. The CDR3 reads CASSFRFYEQYF. Written as DNA, the CDR3 is TGTGCCAGCAGTTTCCGGTTCTACGAGCAGTACTTC.

The V call is TRBV7-6, the J call TRBJ2-7; unclear D gene. The CDR3 runs 18 residues. Trimming took 5 bases from V and 6 from J, leaving 29 bases between them. Germline V gene data show CDR1 as SGHVS and CDR2 as FNYEAQ. CDR3 in amino acids: CASSRTPTADLRVGEQYF. For the CDR3, the DNA is TGTGCCAGCAGCCGTACCCCGACTGCAGACCTTCGAGTCGGCGAGCAGTACTTC.

The CDR3: CASSPGTSGAQETQYF. The CDR3 DNA reads as TGTGCCAGCAGCCCCGGGACTAGCGGAGCGCAAGAGACCCAGTACTTC. V and J are TRBV27 and TRBJ2-5; 11 positions match TRBD2. This CDR3 region has 16 residues. After removal of 6 bases from V and 2 bases from J, the junction contained 8 bases not matched to a gene. CDR1 and CDR2 from the germline V gene are MNHEY and SMNVEV (reference sequence).

The chain is built from TRBV27 and TRBJ1-2; D may be TRBD1 (6 bases). This CDR3 spans 17 amino acids. Per germline, CDR1 MNHEY and CDR2 SMNVEV (reference sequence). V was shortened by 0 bases and J by 2 bases, with 16 bases between the two germline ends. In DNA form, the CDR3 reads TGTGCCAGCAGTTTATCCCCAGGGGCCGCCGGCAACTATGGCTACACCTTC. This sequence encodes CASSLSPGAAGNYGYTF.

Points on this clone: Additional DNA sequences in this sample encode the identical CDR3. The chain employs TRBV5-4 and TRBJ1-2; tentatively, D is TRBD1 (5 bases). The germline CDR1 and CDR2 sequences are SGHNT and YYREEE (reference sequence). V was shortened by 0 bases and J by 3 bases, with 6 bases between the two germline ends. CDR3 length: 13 residues. This chain's CDR3 is CASSLGGDYGYTF. The CDR3 DNA reads TGTGCCAGCAGCTTGGGGGGCGACTATGGCTACACCTTC.

The chain recombines TRBV9 with TRBJ2-5; D gene unclear. Per germline, CDR1 SGDLS and CDR2 YYNGEE. The germline V and J ends were trimmed by 4 bases and 2 bases, with 9 bases remaining between them. The CDR3 spans 13 residues. CDR3 DNA: TGTGCCAGCAGCCAGCAATCTCAAGAGACCCAGTACTTC. Translating gives CASSQQSQETQYF.

The chain links TRBV2 to TRBJ1-5; a possible D gene is TRBD1 (5 bases). The germline gives CDR1 SNHLY, CDR2 FYNNEI. The CDR3 is 14 amino acids. Trimming left V 8 bases short and J 2 bases short, with 13 bases between. The CDR3 reads CASSGLGGNQPQHF. The CDR3 DNA follows: TGTGCCAGCTCGGGACTGGGAGGCAATCAGCCCCAGCATTTT.

In this sample, this clone turned up a few times. The J gene is TRBJ1-2, the V gene TRBV4-1; maybe TRBD1 (6 bases). The germline V gene has CDR1 MGHRA and CDR2 YSYEKL. V was trimmed by 0 bases and J by 4 bases, leaving 15 bases between them. This CDR3 has 16 amino acids. DNA of the CDR3: TGCGCCAGCAGCCAAGATCCGGGGGCGCGGGCCTATGGCTACACCTTC. Its protein is CASSQDPGARAYGYTF.

The CDR3 loop is CASIFPTGYNEQFF. CDR3 bases: TGTGCCAGCATTTTCCCGACCGGCTACAATGAGCAGTTCTTC. This rearrangement joins TRBV27 to TRBJ2-1, with unresolved D. V lost 7 bases and J lost 3, with 13 bases in between. The germline gives CDR1 MNHEY, CDR2 SMNVEV (reference sequence). The CDR3 loop spans 14 amino acids.

This chain connects TRBV9 to TRBJ2-3; possible D gene TRBD2, 5 bases. There are 15 residues in the CDR3. Germline CDR1 SGDLS, CDR2 YYNGEE. The ends were cut back, 2 bases at V and 4 bases at J, with 14 bases in the middle. CDR3 DNA sequence: TGTGCCAGCAGCGTGTCGGGGAATGTGGCAGATACGCAGTATTTT. Its translation is CASSVSGNVADTQYF.

The chain combines TRBV27 with TRBJ2-7, with unresolved D. Deletions cut 3 bases from V and 6 bases from J, with 18 bases between. CDR1 and CDR2 (germline): MNHEY, SMNVEV (reference sequence). CDR3 length: 15 residues. This chain's CDR3 is CASSLLGSGSGEQYF. The CDR3 region has the DNA TGTGCCAGCAGTTTGTTGGGTTCTGGGTCAGGCGAGCAGTACTTC.

The chain joins TRBV30 to TRBJ1-2, with no clear D. This CDR3 is built from 14 residues. Germline values: CDR1 GTSNPN, CDR2 SVGIG (reference sequence). Deletions cut 0 bases from V and 8 bases from J, with 16 bases between. The CDR3 sequence: CAWSVLHKDGGYTF. The CDR3 DNA reads TGTGCCTGGAGTGTTTTGCATAAGGATGGAGGCTACACCTTC.

The J gene is TRBJ1-2, the V gene TRBV4-1; D may be TRBD1 (5 bases). This CDR3 contains 14 residues. The germline gives CDR1 MGHRA, CDR2 YSYEKL. V lost 0 bases, J lost 4 bases, and 9 bases lay in between. The CDR3 nucleotides read TGCGCCAGCAGCCAAGATCAGGGAGGCTATGGCTACACCTTC. Amino acid sequence: CASSQDQGGYGYTF.

This chain uses TRBV7-9 with TRBJ2-7, with TRBD1 matching over 7 bases. V was clipped by 5 bases and J by 2 bases; unmatched bases: 3. The CDR3 runs to 13 residues. From germline, CDR1 is SEHNR and CDR2 FQNEAQ (reference sequence). In nucleotides, the CDR3 is TGTGCCAGCAGCCACAGGGGCACCTACGAGCAGTACTTC. Translation gives CASSHRGTYEQYF.

The V gene is TRBV10-2, the J gene TRBJ2-2, with D maybe TRBD2 (5 bases). The CDR3 spans 12 residues. Germline V gives CDR1 WSHSY, CDR2 SAAADI. Trimming removed 9 bases from V and 6 bases from J, with 11 bases in between. CDR3 nucleotides: TGCGCCAGTGATGAGGGATCCGGGGAGCTGTTTTTT. Translated, it gives CASDEGSGELFF.

A note on this clone: The sample contains more than one DNA sequence encoding this CDR3. The chain carries TRBV4-1 and TRBJ2-2; D is ambiguous. Germline CDR1 is MGHRA and CDR2 is YSYEKL. V was pared by 0 bases and J by 3 bases, with 5 bases between. This CDR3 is 14 amino acids long. DNA for the CDR3: TGCGCCAGCAGCCAAGACCCCCACACCGGGGAGCTGTTTTTT. Its translation is CASSQDPHTGELFF.

The V and J genes are TRBV28 and TRBJ2-1, with TRBD2 matching over 10 bases. The germline CDR1 and CDR2 sequences are MDHEN and SYDVKM. The CDR3 covers 15 residues. The V and J ends lost 7 bases and 6 bases, in that order; junction bases with no gene match: 9. In nucleotides, the CDR3 is TGTGCCAGCAAACCTAGCGGGAGAGTAGCCAATGAGCAGTTCTTC. Amino acids: CASKPSGRVANEQFF.

J is TRBJ2-1 and V is TRBV11-2, with D unresolved. This CDR3 region has 17 residues. Trimming took 1 base from V and 5 from J, leaving 18 bases between them. Germline CDR1 is SGHAT and CDR2 is FQNNGV. The CDR3 DNA follows: TGTGCCAGCAGCTTAGCGGAATCTCGTTATCGTAACAATGAGCAGTTCTTC. Its protein product is CASSLAESRYRNNEQFF.

This clone was recorded only once. The chain links TRBV28 to TRBJ2-1; D unresolved. The CDR3 is 14 residues long. CDR1 and CDR2 (germline): MDHEN, SYDVKM. V was clipped by 6 bases and J by 4 bases, with 13 bases between them. The CDR3 DNA follows: TGTGCCAGCAGGGATCCCCCTACATACAATGAGCAGTTCTTC. Its protein product is CASRDPPTYNEQFF.

This clone was found once. V is TRBV7-2 and J is TRBJ2-1, with 8 nucleotides matching TRBD2. With 5 bases clipped from V and 5 bases from J, the junction kept 14 bases outside the gene matches. The CDR3 consists of 17 residues. Looked up from germline, CDR1 is SGHTA and CDR2 is FQGNSA. DNA for the CDR3: TGTGCCAGCAGCCCTCGACCGCTGGGACTAGGGAACAATGAGCAGTTCTTC. This codes for CASSPRPLGLGNNEQFF.

The J gene is TRBJ1-1, the V gene TRBV7-8, with a possible D match to TRBD1 (5 bases). The CDR3 covers 13 residues. V gave up 7 bases and J gave up 4 bases, with 13 bases separating them. Germline CDR1 reads SGHVS; CDR2 reads FQNEAQ. The CDR3: CASTRVVLTEAFF. As DNA, the CDR3 is TGTGCCAGCACCAGGGTGGTTCTCACTGAAGCTTTCTTT.

V is TRBV29-1 and J is TRBJ2-7, with TRBD1 matching 7 bases. J lost 9 bases, V lost 1 base, and 6 bases had no gene match. This CDR3 is 12 amino acids long. Germline V gene sequence: CDR1 SQVTM, CDR2 ANQGSEA. The chain's CDR3 is CSVEGVGQTQYF. The DNA of the CDR3 is TGCAGCGTTGAAGGAGTGGGACAGACGCAGTACTTC.

The chain employs TRBV7-6 and TRBJ2-3; 9 positions agree with TRBD2. With V trimmed by 2 bases and J by 1 base, 1 base remained unmatched. The germline V gene encodes CDR1 SGHVS and CDR2 FNYEAQ. The CDR3 is 15 amino acids. CDR3 sequence reads: CASSLRLAGTDTQYF. The CDR3 DNA sequence: TGTGCCAGCAGCTTACGACTAGCGGGCACAGATACGCAGTATTTT.

The chain couples TRBV11-2 to TRBJ2-7; D is ambiguous. Germline V gene lookup returns CDR1 SGHAT and CDR2 FQNNGV. Trimming cost V 2 bases and J 3 bases, with 14 bases left between them. The CDR3 loop spans 15 amino acids. The chain's CDR3 is CASSLFGNSGYEQYF. The CDR3, as DNA: TGTGCCAGCAGCTTATTTGGGAATTCGGGCTACGAGCAGTACTTC.